This T cell receptor beta chain is from a study of stem cell transplantation in POMP-related autoinflammatory disease. The overall study: Before transplant, CD4+ T cells skewed naive and CD8+ proportions were low. Through one year post-transplant, neutrophils and platelets were 100% of graft donor origin. General study findings and limits: PRAID patients trended toward lower TRB diversity and higher clonality in all analyzed T-cell subsets.

This CDR3 has 15 amino acids. V lost 2 bases and J lost 0, with 11 bases in between. Germline CDR1 ENHRY, CDR2 SYGVKD. Only in-frame clones appear in the TCRdb table, and some are missing; sequencing was by immunoSEQ multiplex PCR. The sample consists of some 68,000 clones, approximately 91% of them appearing once. To note about this clone: Its antigen is still unknown.

PRAID featured prominent immunodeficiency. This TCR was recovered from a human patient with POMP-related autoinflammation and immune dysregulation (PRAID). A share of the T cells may be of graft donor origin. This chain links TRBV10-3 with TRBJ2-7, with D unresolved. Sample: CD4+ T cells from PBMCs, taken after stem cell transplantation. The CDR3 loop is CAISEVQKSSYEQYF. In DNA, the CDR3 is TGTGCCATCAGTGAGGTACAGAAAAGCTCCTACGAGCAGTACTTC.